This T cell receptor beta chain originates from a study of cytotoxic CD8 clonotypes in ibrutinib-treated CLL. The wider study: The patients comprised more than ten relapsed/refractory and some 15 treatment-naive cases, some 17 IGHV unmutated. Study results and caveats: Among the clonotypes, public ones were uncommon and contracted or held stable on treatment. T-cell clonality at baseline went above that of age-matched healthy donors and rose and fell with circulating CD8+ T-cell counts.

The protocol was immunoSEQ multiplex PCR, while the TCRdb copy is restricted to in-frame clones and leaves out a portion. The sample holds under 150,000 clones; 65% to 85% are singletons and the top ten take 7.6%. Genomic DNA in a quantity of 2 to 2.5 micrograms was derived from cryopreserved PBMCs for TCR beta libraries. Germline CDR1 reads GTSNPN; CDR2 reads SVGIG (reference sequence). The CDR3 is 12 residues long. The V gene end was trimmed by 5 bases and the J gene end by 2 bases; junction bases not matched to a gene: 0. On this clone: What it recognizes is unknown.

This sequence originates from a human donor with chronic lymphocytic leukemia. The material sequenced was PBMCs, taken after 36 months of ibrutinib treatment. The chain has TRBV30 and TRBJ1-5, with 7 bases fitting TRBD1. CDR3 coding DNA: TGTGCCTGGGGGACAGGCAATCAGCCCCAGCATTTT. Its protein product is CAWGTGNQPQHF.